This TCR beta chain was documented in a study of identifying expanded T cells in peripheral blood. Study-wide findings and caveats: Approximately 2-week clone count variance significantly increased as total template count grew.

About this clone itself: Its antigen is not known.

This CDR3 comprises 14 residues. CDR1 and CDR2 (germline): SEHNR, FQNEAQ (reference sequence). The V and J ends lost 3 bases and 0 bases respectively, with 8 bases between them. Produced via immunoSEQ multiplex PCR; TCRdb's table is partial and in-frame only. Of tens of thousands of clones listed, approximately 90% were seen once; the top ten hold about 20%. The chain links TRBV7-9 to TRBJ1-1; D is unclear. Specimen: blood. The sequence came from a person aged 18-69 years in good health. The CDR3 region is CASSFSGMNTEAFF. CDR3 in DNA: TGTGCCAGCAGCTTCTCTGGGATGAACACTGAAGCTTTCTTT.